The clone carrying this T cell receptor (beta chain) appeared once. An end of the junction differs from the germline gene, which may be a read error. This record belongs to a study of blood T cell repertoires in COVID-19. About the study: Sources were T cells, B-cell-depleted T cells, or PBMCs; the material itself was cDNA or gDNA.

Germline V gene sequence: CDR1 SEHNR, CDR2 FQNEAQ (reference sequence). The CDR3 extends over 16 amino acids. Authors' processing steps: Reference gene primer amplification yielded estimated nucleated cell counts. Sequencing used immunoSEQ multiplex PCR; TCRdb keeps in-frame clones, though not all of them. V and J calls and clone size are copied from that table; D and trimming were computed from the DNA. The table has 100,000 to 120,000 clones, roughly 85% seen once. The sample consisted of peripheral blood. This chain joins TRBV7-9 and TRBJ2-3; TRBD2 aligns across 12 bases. This TCR derives from a woman of 80 years or more with active or convalescent COVID-19. CDR3 nucleotide sequence: TGTGCCAGCAACTTAGGACTAGCGGGGAACACAGATACGCAGTATTTT. Translation gives CASNLGLAGNTDTQYF.